One T cell receptor (beta chain) is described in this entry. The record originates from a study of control samples from healthy donors and cancer patients. Germline V gene sequence: CDR1 KGHSH, CDR2 LQKENI. V lost 3 bases to trimming and J lost 3 bases; unmatched junction nucleotides: 2. This CDR3 has 15 amino acids. Assay used: immunoSEQ multiplex PCR; TCRdb lists only in-frame clones, some missing. The sample carries 190,000 or so clones, approximately 95% recorded once. V usage is TRBV18 and J usage is TRBJ1-2, with 12 bases fitting TRBD1. This clonotype originated in a man aged 18 to 29 in good health. The sample taken for sequencing was blood. The CDR3 reads CASSPGQGADYGYTF. In DNA, the CDR3 is TGTGCCAGCTCACCGGGACAGGGGGCCGACTATGGCTACACCTTC.